This T cell receptor beta chain came from a study of cytomegalovirus exposure and HLA in healthy donors. This clone has more than one count but fewer than ten. Its target is unknown. The PCR used 60 Vbeta and 13 Jbeta primers. Clones were sequenced by immunoSEQ multiplex PCR, and TCRdb holds only the in-frame ones, with some missing. Of around 90,000 clones in the sample, 62% were seen once. In germline, CDR1 is SGHDT, CDR2 YYEEEE. The CDR3 runs 15 residues. V shed 5 bases, J shed 5 bases, and the junction held 4 bases outside the gene matches. Study results and limitations: In an earlier analysis, about 87% or about 30%: the productive usage of most TCR beta V segments.

V gene TRBV5-6 combines with J gene TRBJ2-1; 13 bases line up with TRBD2. This receptor was obtained from a woman in her twenties or thirties in good health and CMV-seropositive. Sequenced material: PBMCs. CDR3 amino acids: CASRLAGGRNNEQFF. CDR3 in DNA: TGTGCCAGCAGACTAGCGGGGGGGCGGAACAATGAGCAGTTCTTC. The entire variable domain, with the rest obtained from reference TRBV5-6 and TRBJ2-1, is as follows: DAGVTQSPTHLIKTRGQQVTLRCSPKSGHDTVSWYQQALGQGPQFIFQYYEEEERQRGNFPDRFSGHQFPNYSSELNVNALLLGDSALYLCASRLAGGRNNEQFFGPGTRLTVL.